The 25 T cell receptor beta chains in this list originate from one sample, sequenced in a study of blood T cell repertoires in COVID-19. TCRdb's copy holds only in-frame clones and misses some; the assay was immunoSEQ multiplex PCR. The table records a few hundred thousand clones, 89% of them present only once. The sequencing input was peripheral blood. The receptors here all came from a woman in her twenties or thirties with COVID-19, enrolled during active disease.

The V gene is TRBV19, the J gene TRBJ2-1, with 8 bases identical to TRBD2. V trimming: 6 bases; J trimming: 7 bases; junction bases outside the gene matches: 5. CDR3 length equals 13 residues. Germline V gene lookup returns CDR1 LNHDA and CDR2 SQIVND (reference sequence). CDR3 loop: CASSGGARNEQFF. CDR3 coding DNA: TGTGCCAGTAGCGGGGGGGCGAGGAATGAGCAGTTCTTC.

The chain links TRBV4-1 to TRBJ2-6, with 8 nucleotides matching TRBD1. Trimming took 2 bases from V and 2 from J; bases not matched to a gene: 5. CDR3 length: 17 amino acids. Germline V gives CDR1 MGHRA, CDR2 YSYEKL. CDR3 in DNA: TGCGCCAGCAGCCAAACAGGGGGAAAAACTGGGGCCAACGTCCTGACTTTC. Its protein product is CASSQTGGKTGANVLTF.

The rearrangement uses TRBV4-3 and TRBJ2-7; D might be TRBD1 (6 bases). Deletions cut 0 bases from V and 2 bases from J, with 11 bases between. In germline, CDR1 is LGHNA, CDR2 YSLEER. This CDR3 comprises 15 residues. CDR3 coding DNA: TGCGCCAGCAGCCAAGAGGTTACAGGGCCCTACGAGCAGTACTTC. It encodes CASSQEVTGPYEQYF.

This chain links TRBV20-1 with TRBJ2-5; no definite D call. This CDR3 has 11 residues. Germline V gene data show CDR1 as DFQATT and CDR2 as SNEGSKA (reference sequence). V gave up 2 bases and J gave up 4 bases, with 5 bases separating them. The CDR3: CSARNLETQYF. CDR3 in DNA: TGCAGTGCTAGAAACTTAGAGACCCAGTACTTC.

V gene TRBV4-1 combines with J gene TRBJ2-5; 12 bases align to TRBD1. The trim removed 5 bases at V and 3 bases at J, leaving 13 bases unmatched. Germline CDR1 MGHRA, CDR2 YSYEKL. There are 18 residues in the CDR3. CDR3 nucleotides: TGCGCCAGCAGCTCCCGGGACAGGGGGCGCGATACGGAAGAGACCCAGTACTTC. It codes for CASSSRDRGRDTEETQYF.

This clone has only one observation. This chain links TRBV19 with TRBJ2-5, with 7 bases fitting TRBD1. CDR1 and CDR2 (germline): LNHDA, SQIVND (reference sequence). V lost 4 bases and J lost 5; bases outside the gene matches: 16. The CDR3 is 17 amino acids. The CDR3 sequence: CASSSGTENIVLETQYF. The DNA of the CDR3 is TGTGCCAGTAGTAGTGGGACAGAAAATATCGTCTTGGAGACCCAGTACTTC.

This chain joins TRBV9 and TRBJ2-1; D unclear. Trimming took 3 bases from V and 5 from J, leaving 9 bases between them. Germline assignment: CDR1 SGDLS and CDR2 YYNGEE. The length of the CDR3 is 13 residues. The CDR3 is CASSGTVDNEQFF. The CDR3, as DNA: TGTGCCAGCAGCGGCACGGTAGACAATGAGCAGTTCTTC.

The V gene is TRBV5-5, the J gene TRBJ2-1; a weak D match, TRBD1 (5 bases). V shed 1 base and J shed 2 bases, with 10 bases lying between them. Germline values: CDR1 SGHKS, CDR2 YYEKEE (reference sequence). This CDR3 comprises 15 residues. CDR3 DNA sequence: TGTGCCAGCAGCTTGTTCCAGGGCCCCTACAATGAGCAGTTCTTC. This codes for CASSLFQGPYNEQFF.

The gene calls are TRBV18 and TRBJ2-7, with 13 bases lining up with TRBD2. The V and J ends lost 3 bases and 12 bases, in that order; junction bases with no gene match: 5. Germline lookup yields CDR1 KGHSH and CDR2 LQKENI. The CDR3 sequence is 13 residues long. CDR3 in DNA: TGTGCCAGCTCACCCGGACTAGCGGGGGTGGGGTACTTC. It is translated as CASSPGLAGVGYF.

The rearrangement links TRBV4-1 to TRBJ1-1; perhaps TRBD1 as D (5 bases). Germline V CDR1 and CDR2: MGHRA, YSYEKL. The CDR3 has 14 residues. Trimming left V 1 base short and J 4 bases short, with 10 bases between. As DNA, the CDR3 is TGCGCCAGCAGCCAAGGTCAGGGTGCCACTGAAGCTTTCTTT. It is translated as CASSQGQGATEAFF.

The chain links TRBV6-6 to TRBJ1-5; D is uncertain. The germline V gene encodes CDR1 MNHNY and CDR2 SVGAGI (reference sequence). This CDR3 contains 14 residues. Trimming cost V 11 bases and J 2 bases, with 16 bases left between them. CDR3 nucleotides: TGTGCCTGCCGAGAGGGTTATGGCAATCAGCCCCAGCATTTT. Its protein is CACREGYGNQPQHF.

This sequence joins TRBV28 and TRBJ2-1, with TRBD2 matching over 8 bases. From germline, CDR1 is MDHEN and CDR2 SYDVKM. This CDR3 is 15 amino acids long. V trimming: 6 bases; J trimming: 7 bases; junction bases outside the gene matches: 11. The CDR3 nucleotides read TGTGCCAGCAGCAAAAGCGGGAGTAGTCCGAATGAGCAGTTCTTC. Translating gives CASSKSGSSPNEQFF.

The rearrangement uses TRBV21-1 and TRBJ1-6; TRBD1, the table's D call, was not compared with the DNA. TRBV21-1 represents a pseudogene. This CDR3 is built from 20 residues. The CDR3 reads CASSKRGRKGSGWDNSPLHF. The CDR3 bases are TGTGCCAGCAGCAAACGCGGCAGGAAGGGGTCTGGATGGGATAATTCACCCCTCCACTTT.

The CDR3 DNA reads as TGTGCCAGCAGTGAAGTAGCGGGGGGGCCAGCAGGCGAGCAGTACTTC. It translates to CASSEVAGGPAGEQYF. The V call is TRBV6-4, the J call TRBJ2-7; TRBD2 agrees at 11 bases. CDR3 length: 16 residues. In germline, CDR1 is MRHNA, CDR2 SNTAGT. Unmatched junction bases numbered 10, after V lost 3 bases and J lost 6 bases.

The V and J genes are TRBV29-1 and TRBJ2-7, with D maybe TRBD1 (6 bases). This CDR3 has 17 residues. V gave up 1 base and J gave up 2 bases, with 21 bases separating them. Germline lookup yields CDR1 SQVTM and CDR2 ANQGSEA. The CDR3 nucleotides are TGCAGCGTTGAAGGGGGGACCGGGACACTTAGCACCTACGAGCAGTACTTC. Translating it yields CSVEGGTGTLSTYEQYF.

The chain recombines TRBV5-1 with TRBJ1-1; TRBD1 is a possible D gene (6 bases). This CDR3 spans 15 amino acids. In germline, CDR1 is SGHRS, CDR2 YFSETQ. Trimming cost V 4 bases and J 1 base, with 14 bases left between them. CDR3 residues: CASSPRAGENTEAFF. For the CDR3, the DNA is TGCGCCAGCAGCCCGAGGGCAGGGGAGAACACTGAAGCTTTCTTT.

Here the CDR3 reads CASSSQGTKETQYF. CDR3 in DNA: TGTGCCAGCAGTTCACAGGGCACCAAAGAGACCCAGTACTTC. V usage is TRBV6-5 and J usage is TRBJ2-5; weak D call: TRBD1 (6 bases). Trimming removed 4 bases at V and 3 bases at J, with 12 bases between. The CDR3 runs to 14 residues. Germline V gives CDR1 MNHEY, CDR2 SVGAGI.

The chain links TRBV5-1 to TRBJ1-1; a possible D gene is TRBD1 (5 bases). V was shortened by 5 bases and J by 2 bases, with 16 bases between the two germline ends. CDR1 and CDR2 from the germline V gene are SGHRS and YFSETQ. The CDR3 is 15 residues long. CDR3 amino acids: CASSDLPGGNTEAFF. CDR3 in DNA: TGCGCCAGCAGTGACCTGCCGGGGGGAAACACTGAAGCTTTCTTT.

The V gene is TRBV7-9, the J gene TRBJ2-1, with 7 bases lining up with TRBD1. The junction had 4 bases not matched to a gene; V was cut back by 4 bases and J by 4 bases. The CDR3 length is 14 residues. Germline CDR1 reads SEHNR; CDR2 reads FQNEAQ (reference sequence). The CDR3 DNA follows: TGTGCCAGCAGCTACGACAGGGAATACAATGAGCAGTTCTTC. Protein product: CASSYDREYNEQFF.

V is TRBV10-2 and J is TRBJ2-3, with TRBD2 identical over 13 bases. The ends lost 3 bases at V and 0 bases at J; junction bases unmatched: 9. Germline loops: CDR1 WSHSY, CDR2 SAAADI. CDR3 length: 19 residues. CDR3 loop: CASSDELAGGDTSTDTQYF. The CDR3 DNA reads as TGCGCCAGCAGTGATGAACTAGCGGGAGGGGACACTAGCACAGATACGCAGTATTTT.

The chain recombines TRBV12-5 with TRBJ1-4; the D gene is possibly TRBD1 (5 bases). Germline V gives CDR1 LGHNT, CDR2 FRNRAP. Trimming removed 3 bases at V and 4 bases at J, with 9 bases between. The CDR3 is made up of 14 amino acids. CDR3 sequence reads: CASGFGGSNEKLFF. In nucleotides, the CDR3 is TGTGCTAGTGGTTTCGGGGGGAGTAATGAAAAACTGTTTTTT.

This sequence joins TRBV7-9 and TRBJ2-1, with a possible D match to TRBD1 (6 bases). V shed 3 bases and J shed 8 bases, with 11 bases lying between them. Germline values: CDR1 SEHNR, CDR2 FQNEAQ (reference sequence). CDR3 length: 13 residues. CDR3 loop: CASSFSGGDEQFF. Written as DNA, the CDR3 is TGTGCCAGCAGCTTTTCTGGGGGCGATGAGCAGTTCTTC.

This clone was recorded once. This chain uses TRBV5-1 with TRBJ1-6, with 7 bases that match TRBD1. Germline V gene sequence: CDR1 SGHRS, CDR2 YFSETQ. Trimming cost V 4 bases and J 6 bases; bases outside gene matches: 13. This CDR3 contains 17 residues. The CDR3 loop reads CASSPRPGGQANSPLHF. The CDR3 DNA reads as TGCGCCAGCAGCCCCCGCCCAGGGGGGCAGGCTAATTCACCCCTCCACTTT.

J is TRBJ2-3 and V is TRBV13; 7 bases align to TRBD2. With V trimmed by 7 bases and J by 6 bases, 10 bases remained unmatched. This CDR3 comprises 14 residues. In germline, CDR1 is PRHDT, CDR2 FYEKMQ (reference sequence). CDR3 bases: TGTGCCAGCACCAAGGGACGGGGGGTCGATACGCAGTATTTT. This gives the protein CASTKGRGVDTQYF. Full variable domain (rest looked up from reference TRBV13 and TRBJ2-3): AAGVIQSPRHLIKEKRETATLKCYPIPRHDTVYWYQQGPGQDPQFLISFYEKMQSDKGSIPDRFSAQQFSDYHSELNMSSLELGDSALYFCASTKGRGVDTQYFGPGTRLTVL.

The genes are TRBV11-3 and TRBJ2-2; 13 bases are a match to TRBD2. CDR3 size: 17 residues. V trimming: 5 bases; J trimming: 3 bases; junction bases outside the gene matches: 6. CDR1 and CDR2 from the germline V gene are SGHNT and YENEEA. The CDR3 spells CASSTLAGGRYTGELFF. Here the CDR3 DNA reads TGTGCCAGCAGCACACTAGCGGGAGGGCGGTACACCGGGGAGCTGTTTTTT.